These T cell receptor beta chains were read from a single sample in a study of memory CD4+ T cells and cytomegalovirus serostatus. The table came from immunoSEQ multiplex PCR; TCRdb's copy has only in-frame clones and leaves some out. The repertoire holds 30,000 to 40,000 clones, with roughly 85% as singletons. The sequenced sample consisted of memory CD4+ T cells from blood. These TCRs come from an adult in good health and CMV-seropositive. The CDR3 runs from the conserved cysteine through the conserved F or W. D genes are given only for firm matches. Not all rows give a size; the values are once, few, many and, for expanded clones, a class.

clone_size	v_call	cdr3_length	d_call	j_call	cdr3_nt	cdr3_aa
NA	TRBV6-6	15	TRBD2	TRBJ2-2	TGTGCCAGCAAGGTAGCGGGGGAAAAAACCGGGGAGCTGTTTTTT	CASKVAGEKTGELFF
NA	TRBV25-1	14	TRBD1	TRBJ2-5	TGTGCCAGCAGTGGGGACAGGGGGCGGGGGACCCAGTACTTC	CASSGDRGRGTQYF
NA	TRBV2	14	NA	TRBJ2-5	TGTGCCAGCAGTGAGACACCAGGGCGGGAGACCCAGTACTTC	CASSETPGRETQYF
once	TRBV7-9	15	TRBD1	TRBJ2-2	TGTGCCAGCAGCTCGGGACAGAGTAACACCGGGGAGCTGTTTTTT	CASSSGQSNTGELFF
NA	TRBV11-3	16	TRBD2	TRBJ2-7	TGTGCCAGCAGCCTAGGCATTAGCGGGTCCTCCTACGAGCAGTACTTC	CASSLGISGSSYEQYF
NA	TRBV19	15	NA	TRBJ1-6	TGTGCCAGTAGTATCCCAGGGAACGTCGGTTCACCCCTCCACTTT	CASSIPGNVGSPLHF
NA	TRBV7-2	12	NA	TRBJ1-3	TGTGCCAGTAGCGCTCGCGGAAACACCATATATTTT	CASSARGNTIYF
once	TRBV6-6	14	TRBD1	TRBJ2-7	TGTGCCAGCAGTTACTCCAGGGGGAACGACGAGCAGTACTTC	CASSYSRGNDEQYF
NA	TRBV5-1	15	NA	TRBJ2-6	TGCGCCAGCAGCTTACAGGCCTCTGGGGCCAACGTCCTGACTTTC	CASSLQASGANVLTF
NA	TRBV12-2	17	NA	TRBJ2-3	TGTGCAAGTCGCTCATCGTACACGCTTAATGGTGCAGATACGCAGTATTTT	CASRSSYTLNGADTQYF
NA	TRBV11-2	17	TRBD2	TRBJ2-6	TGTGCCAGCAGTTCCCTGCGGGGAGGGTTAGGGGCCAACGTCCTGACTTTC	CASSSLRGGLGANVLTF
NA	TRBV7-9	15	NA	TRBJ2-5	TGTGCCAGCAGCTTAGAGATAGGAGTTTCAAGAGGACAGTACTTC	CASSLEIGVSRGQYF
NA	TRBV20-1	11	NA	TRBJ1-2	TGCAGTGCCACCCAAAACTATGGCTACACCTTC	CSATQNYGYTF
few	TRBV6-5	12	TRBD1	TRBJ1-1	TGTGCCAGCAGACACGGAGACAGGGTCGCTTTCTTT	CASRHGDRVAFF
NA	TRBV7-8	14	TRBD2	TRBJ2-3	TGTGCCAGCAGCCAGCGGGAGTTTGTGGATACGCAGTATTTT	CASSQREFVDTQYF
NA	TRBV7-7	14	NA	TRBJ2-1	TGTGCCAGCAGTTCGGTGGGGGGCCCCGGTGAGCAGTTCTTC	CASSSVGGPGEQFF
NA	TRBV7-3	15	TRBD1	TRBJ2-2	TGTGCCAGCAGCGTCCCCACAGGGGGCGGCGGGGAGCTGTTTTTT	CASSVPTGGGGELFF
NA	TRBV7-5	15	NA	TRBJ2-7	TGTGCCAGAAGCTTAGCCAGCGGGGGGAACTACGAGCAGTACTTC	CARSLASGGNYEQYF
few	TRBV15	20	NA	TRBJ2-2	TGTGCCACCAGCAGAGCCCTACATCCCGACATGGGGGCAATGGGCGGGGAGCTGTTTTTT	CATSRALHPDMGAMGGELFF
NA	TRBV2	14	NA	TRBJ1-2	TGTGCCAGCAGTGAGTTAGTGACAGACTATGGCTACACCTTC	CASSELVTDYGYTF
NA	TRBV5-4	16	NA	TRBJ1-4	TGTGCCAGCAGCTCTCAGGCAGGGACCTCGAATGAAAAACTGTTTTTT	CASSSQAGTSNEKLFF
NA	TRBV7-8	14	NA	TRBJ1-5	TGTGCCAGCAGCCACGGACAGCCAAATCAGCCCCAGCATTTT	CASSHGQPNQPQHF
few	TRBV2	15	NA	TRBJ2-7	TGTGCCAGCAGTGAAAGTCGCAGCGGGTCGGGCGAGCAGTACTTC	CASSESRSGSGEQYF
NA	TRBV29-1	10	NA	TRBJ1-1	TGCAGCGTTGCTCCAAATGAAGCTTTCTTT	CSVAPNEAFF
NA	TRBV5-1	15	TRBD1	TRBJ2-2	TGCGCCAGCAGAAGGGACAGCAAAAACACCGGGGAGCTGTTTTTT	CASRRDSKNTGELFF
NA	TRBV7-9	15	NA	TRBJ1-2	TGTGCCAGCAGCTTATCAAAGACGACCTTACATGGCTACACCTTC	CASSLSKTTLHGYTF
NA	TRBV27	14	NA	TRBJ1-2	TGTGCCAGCAGTTTTAGACGGGGGAGGGATGGCTACACCTTC	CASSFRRGRDGYTF
NA	TRBV21-1	15	NA	TRBJ1-5	TGTGCCAGCAGTGCTACCGGGACAGGGCATCAGCCCCAGCATTTT	CASSATGTGHQPQHF
NA	TRBV7-3	15	TRBD1	TRBJ1-1	TGTGCCAGCAGCTTATTAGGACAGGGGAACACTGAAGCTTTCTTT	CASSLLGQGNTEAFF
once	TRBV6-5	15	NA	TRBJ1-2	TGTGCCAGCAGTTACTCCATCATAGGCAACTATGGCTACACCTTC	CASSYSIIGNYGYTF
NA	TRBV7-2	13	NA	TRBJ1-1	TGTGCCAGCAGCCCCTATCCGAACACTGAAGCTTTCTTT	CASSPYPNTEAFF
NA	TRBV7-2	16	TRBD1	TRBJ1-1	TGTGCCAGCAGCCTGACAGGGGAATTGAGGGACACTGAAGCTTTCTTT	CASSLTGELRDTEAFF
NA	TRBV10-3	13	NA	TRBJ2-3	TGTGCCATCAGTGTGCAGGTCGCAGATACGCAGTATTTT	CAISVQVADTQYF
NA	TRBV7-2	16	NA	TRBJ1-3	TGTGCCAGCAGCTTAGGACCGGGGGCAGAGAAGAACACCATATATTTT	CASSLGPGAEKNTIYF
NA	TRBV7-3	15	TRBD2	TRBJ2-2	TGTGCCAGCAGCACTACTAGCGTCAACACCGGGGAGCTGTTTTTT	CASSTTSVNTGELFF
NA	TRBV19	15	NA	TRBJ1-4	TGTGCCAGTAGTATACGTCTGCGACGGGGTGAAAAACTGTTTTTT	CASSIRLRRGEKLFF
once	TRBV7-3	14	TRBD1	TRBJ2-3	TGTGCCAGCAGCTTGGGACAGTTCACAGATACGCAGTATTTT	CASSLGQFTDTQYF